A selection of T cell receptor beta chains follows, all from one sample in a study of shared clonotypes between healthy human individuals. This table comes from immunoSEQ multiplex PCR, and its TCRdb copy is limited to in-frame clones, with some not included. The data hold 2.5 million or so clones, with roughly 92% observed a single time. Sequencing was done on a sample of naive CD4+ T cells sorted from blood. The receptors originated from a man aged 18-30 years in good health. CDR3s include the opening cysteine and the closing phenylalanine or tryptophan. Each record gives: V gene, CDR3 length, clone size, D gene, J gene, CDR3 DNA, CDR3 protein. The D gene is left open where the match is weak. Some rows mark clone size as missing; the rest say once, few, many or name a class of expanded clone.

TRBV7-7	15	-	-	TRBJ2-5	TGTGCTAGCAGCGCCGTGGGGGAGGTCCAAGAGACCCAGTACTTC	CASSAVGEVQETQYF
TRBV28	16	-	-	TRBJ1-4	TGTGCCAGCAATCTACGCGGCAGCCCCAAACTTGAAAAACTGTTTTTT	CASNLRGSPKLEKLFF
TRBV10-3	15	-	-	TRBJ1-5	TGTGCCATCAGTGTAACCGCAAATAGCAATCAGCCCCAGCATTTT	CAISVTANSNQPQHF
TRBV6-1	11	-	-	TRBJ1-1	TGTGCCAGCAGTGCCGGGACGGTAGCTTTCTTT	CASSAGTVAFF
TRBV4-3	15	-	-	TRBJ1-1	TGCGCCAGCAGCCAAGTCCACGGGGGAGGCACTGAAGCTTTCTTT	CASSQVHGGGTEAFF
TRBV7-9	14	-	-	TRBJ2-7	TGTGCCAGCAGCTTAGGGACTCACAGCTACGAGCAGTACTTC	CASSLGTHSYEQYF
TRBV4-1	15	-	-	TRBJ1-2	TGCGCCAGCAGCCAACTGTTCATCGCTAACTATGGCTACACCTTC	CASSQLFIANYGYTF
TRBV30	18	-	-	TRBJ2-3	TGTGCCTGGAGTCGGGGCAGGGGAGTACTTAGGGGCACAGATACGCAGTATTTT	CAWSRGRGVLRGTDTQYF
TRBV30	12	few	-	TRBJ1-1	TGTGCCTTTTACGGACGGTCGGCTGAAGCTTTCTTT	CAFYGRSAEAFF
TRBV10-1	14	-	-	TRBJ1-1	TGCGCCAGCAGTGAGTCGGGAAGGGCGGGTGAAGCTTTCTTT	CASSESGRAGEAFF
TRBV28	15	-	-	TRBJ1-1	TGTGCCAGCAGTTTAGGAGGCAGCATGAACACTGAAGCTTTCTTT	CASSLGGSMNTEAFF
TRBV18	14	-	TRBD1	TRBJ1-4	TGTGCCAGCTCCCGGGACAGCTCTAATGAAAAACTGTTTTTT	CASSRDSSNEKLFF
TRBV29-1	11	-	-	TRBJ2-5	TGCAGCGTTGGGTTAAAAGAGACCCAGTACTTC	CSVGLKETQYF
TRBV28	12	-	-	TRBJ1-3	TGTGCCAGCGAAGGTGGAGGAAACACCATATATTTT	CASEGGGNTIYF
TRBV30	14	few	-	TRBJ1-5	TGTGCCTGGAGTGAGGACACGAGCAATCAGCCCCAGCATTTT	CAWSEDTSNQPQHF
TRBV7-2	15	-	TRBD2	TRBJ2-1	TGTGCCAGCAGCCCCGGGACTAGCGTCTACAATGAGCAGTTCTTC	CASSPGTSVYNEQFF
TRBV18	13	few	-	TRBJ1-1	TGTGCCAGCTCACCACAAAGAAACACTGAAGCTTTCTTT	CASSPQRNTEAFF
TRBV19	14	-	TRBD1	TRBJ1-2	TGTGCCACCGGGGGACAGGGACTTAACTATGGCTACACCTTC	CATGGQGLNYGYTF
TRBV5-1	15	once	-	TRBJ1-3	TGCGCCAGCAGTCAGGAGGGCTTCTCTGGAAACACCATATATTTT	CASSQEGFSGNTIYF
TRBV27	11	-	-	TRBJ2-2	TGTGCCAGCAGTTTCGCCGGGGAGCTGTTTTTT	CASSFAGELFF
TRBV18	14	-	TRBD1	TRBJ1-1	TGTGCCAGCTCACCCGGGACAGTGAACACTGAAGCTTTCTTT	CASSPGTVNTEAFF
TRBV29-1	12	-	-	TRBJ2-1	TGCAGCGCCGGGGAGTCCTACAATGAGCAGTTCTTC	CSAGESYNEQFF
TRBV11-3	11	-	-	TRBJ2-1	TGTGCCAGCAGCTCTCTCAATGAGCAGTTCTTC	CASSSLNEQFF
TRBV13	10	-	-	TRBJ2-5	TGTGCCAGCAGCTTATCTAGGCAGTACTTC	CASSLSRQYF
TRBV6-5	16	-	TRBD2	TRBJ2-3	TGTGCCAGCAGCTACGAGCGGGGGCCCCGCGGAGATACGCAGTATTTT	CASSYERGPRGDTQYF
TRBV25-1	13	-	-	TRBJ1-1	TGTGCCCTGCCGGGAACTTCGAACACTGAAGCTTTCTTT	CALPGTSNTEAFF
TRBV18	13	-	-	TRBJ2-7	TGTGCCAGCTCACAGGGGGTGAACTACGAGCAGTACTTC	CASSQGVNYEQYF
TRBV28	15	few	-	TRBJ1-5	TGTGCCAGCAGTTTAAGGGGAGAGGGCAATCAGCCCCAGCATTTT	CASSLRGEGNQPQHF
TRBV14	16	-	-	TRBJ2-1	TGTGCCAGCAGCCAATCCGGGGGAGTGATCCACAATGAGCAGTTCTTC	CASSQSGGVIHNEQFF
TRBV5-1	14	-	-	TRBJ2-1	TGCGCCAGCAGCTTACAGGGTTCGGGCAATGAGCAGTTCTTC	CASSLQGSGNEQFF
TRBV14	15	-	-	TRBJ2-6	TGTGCCAGCAGCCACCGGTGGCTCGGGGCCAACGTCCTGACTTTC	CASSHRWLGANVLTF
TRBV4-1	14	-	-	TRBJ1-1	TGCGCCAGCAGCCAAGACTCGAGGAACACTGAAGCTTTCTTT	CASSQDSRNTEAFF
TRBV9	17	-	TRBD1	TRBJ1-4	TGTGCCAGCAGCTCGGGACAGGGATCGTCGGCTAAAGAAAAACTGTTTTTT	CASSSGQGSSAKEKLFF
TRBV18	12	-	-	TRBJ1-1	TGTGCCAGCTCACCACCGACACAGGAAGCTTTCTTT	CASSPPTQEAFF
TRBV5-4	17	-	TRBD2	TRBJ2-2	TGTGCCAGCAGCTTGAGCCTAGCGGGACTGAACACCGGGGAGCTGTTTTTT	CASSLSLAGLNTGELFF
TRBV9	15	-	TRBD1	TRBJ1-4	TGTGCCAGCAGTTATAACAGGGGCGGGGATGAAAAACTGTTTTTT	CASSYNRGGDEKLFF
TRBV4-1	16	-	TRBD2	TRBJ2-3	TGCGCCAGCAGCCAAACAGCGGGAGGCTCCACAGATACGCAGTATTTT	CASSQTAGGSTDTQYF
TRBV7-9	12	-	-	TRBJ2-7	TGTGCCAGCAGCACCCAATACTACGAGCAGTACTTC	CASSTQYYEQYF
TRBV28	16	-	TRBD1	TRBJ1-1	TGTGCCAGCCTATCGGGACAGGGATTGGGGAACACTGAAGCTTTCTTT	CASLSGQGLGNTEAFF
TRBV2	13	-	-	TRBJ1-2	TGTGCCAGAAGTCACGGTCCAGACTATGGCTACACCTTC	CARSHGPDYGYTF
TRBV25-1	15	-	TRBD2	TRBJ2-2	TGTGCCAGCACCCGTCGGGGGGTGGACACCGGGGAGCTGTTTTTT	CASTRRGVDTGELFF
TRBV10-3	13	-	TRBD2	TRBJ2-7	TGTGCCATCGGACCAGCGGGAGCCTACGAGCAGTACTTC	CAIGPAGAYEQYF
TRBV7-9	17	-	TRBD1	TRBJ2-3	TGTGCCAGCAGCGCGATACCGGGACAGGGTTCGGCAGATACGCAGTATTTT	CASSAIPGQGSADTQYF
TRBV5-1	14	-	-	TRBJ1-1	TGCGCCAGCAGCTTGGGGAGCGGAAACACTGAAGCTTTCTTT	CASSLGSGNTEAFF